The clone carrying this TCR beta chain was recorded a few times. What it recognizes is unknown. Germline V gene sequence: CDR1 PRHDT, CDR2 FYEKMQ (reference sequence). Deletions cut 5 bases from V and 6 bases from J, with 9 bases between. This CDR3 has 12 residues. These data are taken from a study of cytomegalovirus exposure and HLA in healthy donors. Across the whole study: A preliminary data release comprised around 90 million unique TCRs obtained from HLA-typed donors. Study-wide points: Among TCR sequences, most were rare, though some public TCRs appeared in many donors. It was assumed in the presence/absence analyses that sequencing depth was roughly uniform across donors.

The PCR contained 60 Vbeta and 13 Jbeta primers. Produced via immunoSEQ multiplex PCR; TCRdb's table is partial and in-frame only. The sample consists of some 120,000 clones, about 66% of them appearing once. The chain employs TRBV13 and TRBJ2-3; TRBD1 is a possible D gene (6 bases). The material sequenced was PBMCs. This sequence originates from a man aged 25-45 years in good health and CMV-seropositive. Written as DNA, the CDR3 is TGTGCCAGCAGCAGGGGGTGGGATACGCAGTATTTT. Translation: CASSRGWDTQYF.